This TCR beta chain appears in the sequencing data of a study of blood T cell repertoires in COVID-19. Study-wide background: The United States, Italy and Spain supplied acute and convalescent COVID-19 samples. From T cells, B-cell-depleted T cells, or PBMCs came the material, which was cDNA or gDNA.

Authors' methods: Amplifying reference gene primers gave estimates of nucleated cell counts. Here immunoSEQ multiplex PCR was the method, and the copy in TCRdb shows in-frame clones only, minus some. The DNA gave D and trimming, while V, J and clone size come from that table. This table holds under 90,000 clones, roughly 80% found once. V lost 4 bases to trimming and J lost 7 bases, with 14 bases between them. The CDR3 is 12 amino acids. Germline values: CDR1 SQVTM, CDR2 ANQGSEA. This TCR came from a human donor in a cohort sampled during active COVID-19. The rearrangement uses TRBV29-1 and TRBJ2-7; TRBD2 might be the D (5 bases). The material sequenced was peripheral blood. This CDR3 is CSVGPHRGEQYV. The DNA of the CDR3 is TGCAGCGTTGGACCGCATCGGGGTGAGCAGTACGTC.